The clone carrying this T cell receptor (beta chain) was recorded at least ten times. Its antigen remains unknown. The CDR3 extends over 19 amino acids. CDR1 is SSHAT and CDR2 is FNYEAQ in the germline V gene (reference sequence). This specimen comes from a study of T cell repertoires in cytomegalovirus infection. Whole-study context: Carrying CMV and the relevant HLA type showed in public TCR beta signatures. Whole-study results and caveats: There were carriers of CMV plus the relevant HLA, and cumulative public TCR beta family frequency identified them.

TCRdb fed the reads into MiXCR, producing one record per CDR3 protein. The sample has some 940,000 distinct CDR3 sequences; 25% to 40% are singletons. The sequences come from cultured CD8+ T cells from PBMCs, collected from culture after CMV antigen stimulation. The clonotype comes from a human donor in good health (CMV status not recorded). Some clones in this sample may be carry-over from other donors' samples. This rearrangement joins TRBV7-7 to TRBJ2-7, with D perhaps matching TRBD1 (6 bases). Written as DNA, the CDR3 is TGTGCTAGCAGCCTCCCACCGCCAGCTGGGGGCCACCACTCCTACGAGCAGTACGTC. Its protein is CASSLPPPAGGHHSYEQYV.